The sequence of this TCR beta chain was determined in a study of T cell responses to AZD1222 COVID-19 vaccine. As for the study in general: Analysis merged second doses at about 4 or about 12 weeks. Study findings and constraints: The study found vaccine-associated CD4 TCRs spanning spike, dominant at 160-218 and 743-854. The donor group comprised mostly white British people and more females; the analysis possibly underestimated clonal diversity.

The repertoire was sequenced with immunoSEQ multiplex PCR; TCRdb's copy has only in-frame clones and lacks some. The table has fewer than 65,000 clones, around 84% seen once. Germline CDR1 and CDR2: SGHTA and FQGNSA. V was shortened by 5 bases and J by 4 bases, with 14 bases between the two germline ends. The CDR3 consists of 14 residues. This clone was seen only once. Its antigen is currently unknown. The chain couples TRBV7-2 to TRBJ1-2, with unresolved D. Here the sequenced sample was peripheral blood, taken on day 0 of AZD1222 vaccination. This receptor was identified in an adult in good health. The CDR3 protein is CASSPSSTSYGYTF. As DNA, the CDR3 is TGTGCCAGCAGCCCGAGCTCCACAAGCTATGGCTACACCTTC.